This T cell receptor (beta chain) was documented in a study of T cell responses to AZD1222 COVID-19 vaccine. Regarding the study as a whole: No day 14 peak samples; only post-peak repertoires were characterized.

The method was immunoSEQ multiplex PCR; TCRdb's version includes in-frame clones alone and lacks a portion of them. The repertoire has 70,000 or so clones, around 78% of them found once; the top ten carry around a quarter. The analysis combined second doses at about 4 or about 12 weeks. Trimming took 5 bases from V and 8 from J, leaving 13 bases between them. This CDR3 has 14 amino acids. The germline gives CDR1 SGHAT, CDR2 FQNNGV. On this clone itself: Its specificity is not known.

Source: peripheral blood, taken 28 days after the second AZD1222 dose. V usage is TRBV11-2 and J usage is TRBJ1-6; a possible D gene is TRBD1 (6 bases). The clonotype comes from an adult who received the AZD1222 COVID-19 vaccine. The CDR3 is CASSPPDSHSPLHF. CDR3 nucleotide sequence: TGTGCCAGCAGCCCACCGGACAGTCATTCACCCCTCCACTTT. The variable domain in full, with the rest retrieved from reference TRBV11-2 and TRBJ1-6, is EAGVAQSPRYKIIEKRQSVAFWCNPISGHATLYWYQQILGQGPKLLIQFQNNGVVDDSQLPKDRFSAERLKGVDSTLKIQPAKLEDSAVYLCASSPPDSHSPLHFGNGTRLTVT.